One T cell receptor beta chain is described in this entry. Antigen specificity is unknown. No infections or other immune events were documented during collection. Losses at the gene ends were 5 bases for V and 1 base for J; bases not matched to a gene: 10. The CDR3 length is 16 residues. Per germline, CDR1 SEHNR and CDR2 FQNEAQ (reference sequence). These data are taken from a study of identifying expanded T cells in peripheral blood. The study's findings and limits: Clone count variance between roughly 2-week samples rose with total template count. About 1.2 clones differed between technical replicates, versus approximately 17 and 20 over time.

Generated by immunoSEQ multiplex PCR, the TCRdb table keeps only in-frame clones and is missing some. The repertoire holds some 99,000 clones, with about nine tenths as singletons. Material for sequencing was blood. The chain combines TRBV7-9 with TRBJ2-7; 8 positions agree with TRBD1. The receptor comes from a person aged 18-69 years in good health. The CDR3 sequence: CASSPSDRELSYEQYF. CDR3 in DNA: TGTGCCAGCAGCCCCTCGGACAGGGAATTGTCCTACGAGCAGTACTTC.